These 29 T cell receptor beta chains were sequenced from one sample in a study of kidney transplant recipient with SARS-CoV-2 infection. TCRdb independently ran MiXCR on the reads; one entry per CDR3 protein. The sample lists under 300,000 distinct CDR3 sequences, 29% seen once, with roughly 7.3% in the top ten. The material was a blood sample, obtained at baseline and on day 111 from a kidney transplant recipient. Receptors originate from a young adult male patient who had COVID-19 and was a kidney transplant recipient. The graft donor may account for some of the T cells.

This clonotype showed up many times. The chain has TRBV6-5 and TRBJ1-2; D gene uncertain. Trimming left V 8 bases short and J 1 base short, with 5 bases between. The CDR3 sequence is 11 residues long. Germline lookup yields CDR1 MNHEY and CDR2 SVGAGI. The CDR3 is CASGVNYGYTF. The CDR3, as DNA: TGTGCCAGCGGGGTTAACTATGGCTACACCTTC.

Note on this clonotype: This sequence may be a read error, since a much larger clone differs from it by one base. The gene calls are TRBV4-1 and TRBJ2-7; D ambiguous. Germline values: CDR1 MGHRA, CDR2 YSYEKL. This CDR3 is 17 amino acids long. The CDR3 DNA reads TGCGCCAGCAGCCAAGATTTAGGCAGGCCCTTTTCCTACGAGCGGTACTTC. Its translation: CASSQDLGRPFSYERYF.

This clonotype was seen many times. V usage is TRBV21-1 and J usage is TRBJ2-3; the DNA was not compared with TRBD2, the D call given in the table. TRBV21-1 is labeled a pseudogene. CDR3 length: 17 amino acids. CDR3 coding DNA: TGTGCCAGCAGGTGGAACCTAGCTACAGTCATGCAAGATACGCAGTATTTT. Encoded protein: CASRWNLATVMQDTQYF.

To note about this clonotype: This sequence may be a read error, since a much larger clone differs from it by one base. The J gene is TRBJ2-1, the V gene TRBV7-3; 7 bases align to TRBD2. The CDR3 has 15 residues. Germline V gene data show CDR1 as SGHTA and CDR2 as FQGTGA. CDR3 bases: TGTGCCAGCAGACCAGCGGGATACTCCTACAATGGGCAGTTCTTC. Protein product: CASRPAGYSYNGQFF.

This clonotype has a count of ten or more. The chain carries TRBV6-6 and TRBJ1-2; D ambiguous. V was trimmed by 5 bases and J by 4 bases, leaving 23 bases between them. Germline CDR1 reads MNHNY; CDR2 reads SVGAGI (reference sequence). The CDR3 spans 17 residues. This CDR3 is CASSKKGGGRKTYGYTF. The CDR3 DNA reads as TGTGCCAGCAGTAAAAAGGGAGGTGGGAGAAAGACCTATGGCTACACCTTC.

As concerns this clonotype: This may be a read error, as it is one base from a much larger clone. V gene TRBV3-2 combines with J gene TRBJ2-7. TRBV3-2 corresponds to a pseudogene. The length of the CDR3 is 13 residues. CDR3 DNA sequence: TGTGCCAGCAGCCAAGGCCATTACTACGAGCAGTACTTC. Protein product: CASSQGHYYEQYF.

This clonotype was seen many times. The chain links TRBV19 to TRBJ2-1; D remains unclear. Trimming took off 4 bases at V and 0 bases at J, with 10 bases between the two ends. CDR1 is LNHDA and CDR2 is SQIVND in the germline V gene (reference sequence). The CDR3 is 15 residues long. The CDR3 DNA sequence: TGTGCCAGTAGTAATGGGATGCCCTCCTACAATGAGCAGTTCTTC. This encodes CASSNGMPSYNEQFF.

This clonotype has only a few counts. The genes are TRBV2 and TRBJ2-3; TRBD2 aligns across 8 bases. The CDR3 totals 17 residues. Losses at the gene ends were 6 bases for V and 0 bases for J; bases not matched to a gene: 11. The V gene's germline CDR1 is SNHLY and CDR2 FYNNEI. This chain's CDR3 is CASRPIRREVSTDTQYF. CDR3 bases: TGTGCCAGCAGACCCATTCGGCGGGAGGTGAGCACAGATACGCAGTATTTT.

As concerns this clonotype: Being one base from a much bigger clone, this may be a read error. V is TRBV20-1 and J is TRBJ2-4, with D perhaps TRBD2 (5 bases). The J call may be incorrect, as the DNA end agrees better with TRBJ2-1. CDR1 and CDR2 from the germline V gene are DFQATT and SNEGSKA (reference sequence). CDR3 length: 14 residues. CDR3 amino acids: CSARRPPGNNGQFF. The CDR3 DNA sequence: TGCAGTGCCAGGAGGCCCCCTGGAAACAATGGGCAGTTCTTC.

A word on this clonotype: A much larger clone lies a single base off, so this may be a read error. This chain connects TRBV12-3 or TRBV12-4 to TRBJ1-1; a weak D match, TRBD1 (5 bases). The CDR3 length is 14 residues. V was clipped by 8 bases and J by 0 bases, with 13 bases between them. For the CDR3, the DNA is TGTGCCAGCGACCTACTGGGACTGAACACTGAAGCTTTCTTT. It yields the protein CASDLLGLNTEAFF.

The chain couples TRBV9 to TRBJ1-2; D gene ambiguous. Trimming took 7 bases from V and 4 from J, leaving 23 bases between them. The length of the CDR3 is 16 residues. Germline CDR1 reads SGDLS; CDR2 reads YYNGEE. The CDR3 protein is CASCAWYSRKTYGYTF. CDR3 coding DNA: TGTGCCAGCTGCGCGTGGTACTCAAGAAAGACCTATGGCTACACCTTC.

Worth noting for this clonotype: The CDR3 does not end in the conserved phenylalanine or tryptophan, so this is likely a read error. The gene calls are TRBV10-3 and TRBJ2-3; 8 nucleotides match TRBD2. The CDR3 is made up of 14 amino acids. From germline, CDR1 is ENHRY and CDR2 SYGVKD. Trimming at V came to 6 bases and at J to 3 bases, leaving 5 bases not matched to a gene. The CDR3 nucleotides read TGTGCCATCAGCGGTAGCGGGACAACAGATACGCAGTATTCT. It yields the protein CAISGSGTTDTQYS.

The table lists this clonotype with many counts. The genes are TRBV3-2 and TRBJ2-1; TRBD1, the table's D call, lacks a check against the DNA. TRBV3-2 represents a pseudogene. CDR3 length equals 12 residues. Here the CDR3 reads CASSPGSNEQFF. The CDR3 region has the DNA TGTGCCAGCAGCCCAGGGAGCAACGAGCAGTTCTTC.

This clonotype was detected ten times or more. This rearrangement joins TRBV3-1 to TRBJ2-7; D ambiguous. There are 16 residues in the CDR3. Germline V CDR1 and CDR2: LGHDT, YNNKEL (reference sequence). The ends were cut back, 5 bases at V and 5 bases at J, with 22 bases in the middle. Here the CDR3 reads CASSTSSHFVLDEQYF. In nucleotides, the CDR3 is TGTGCCAGCAGCACGTCGTCCCATTTCGTGTTAGACGAGCAGTACTTC.

To note about this clonotype: A read error may explain this, as a much larger clone is one base away. As the CDR3 is not closed by the conserved phenylalanine or tryptophan, this likely results from a read error. The chain carries TRBV18 and TRBJ1-6; D might be TRBD1 (6 bases). CDR1 and CDR2 from the germline V gene are KGHSH and LQKENI. V gave up 6 bases and J gave up 10 bases, with 16 bases separating them. The CDR3 is 14 residues long. The CDR3 nucleotides read TGTGCCAGCTCCCCGAGGGACATCAGCTCACCCCTCCACCTT. Translated, it gives CASSPRDISSPLHL.

Of note for this clonotype: Just one base apart from a much larger clone, this may be a read error. The CDR3 here is CASERKSVRKTCGYTF. CDR3 nucleotides: TGCGCCAGCGAGAGAAAATCGGTTCGAAAGACCTGTGGCTACACCTTC. The V call is TRBV5-1, the J call TRBJ1-2; D gene unclear. Germline values: CDR1 SGHRS, CDR2 YFSETQ. The CDR3 totals 16 residues. The ends were cut back, 7 bases at V and 7 bases at J, with 26 bases in the middle.

As to this clonotype: Given a much more abundant clone one base away, this may be a read error. The chain recombines TRBV6-6 with TRBJ1-1; TRBD1 agrees at 10 bases. The CDR3 totals 15 residues. V dropped 2 bases and J dropped 3; count of bases not matched to a gene: 3. In germline, CDR1 is MNHNY, CDR2 SVGAGI (reference sequence). CDR3 region: CASSYPGQGHTEAFF. CDR3 DNA: TGTGCCAGCAGTTACCCGGGACAGGGGCACACTGAAGCTTTCTTT.

This clonotype has ten or more counts. The chain has TRBV6-9 and TRBJ1-2; unclear D gene. The V end lost 5 bases, the J end lost 4 bases, and 23 bases lay between the germline ends. The CDR3 is made up of 17 amino acids. Germline V lookup: CDR1 MNHGY, CDR2 SVAAGI. CDR3 in DNA: TGTGCCAGCAGTATTGCTAAGCCTTACGGAAAGACCTATGGCTACACCTTC. It specifies CASSIAKPYGKTYGYTF.

On this clonotype itself: Since a much larger clone is just one base distant, this may be a read error. The chain couples TRBV28 to TRBJ1-5; D possibly corresponds to TRBD1 (6 bases). The V gene lost 7 bases and the J gene lost 3 bases, with 13 bases spanning the gap. The CDR3 is made up of 14 amino acids. From germline, CDR1 is MDHEN and CDR2 SYDVKM. The CDR3 spells CASKGQGNNQPQHF. DNA for the CDR3: TGTGCCAGCAAGGGGCAGGGGAACAATCAGCCCCAGCATTTT. The full variable domain, completed using reference TRBV28 and TRBJ1-5, is DVKVTQSSRYLVKRTGEKVFLECVQDMDHENMFWYRQDPGLGLRLIYFSYDVKMKEKGDIPEGYSVSREKKERFSLILESASTNQTSMYLCASKGQGNNQPQHFGDGTRLSIL.

This clonotype came up many times. The chain uses TRBV5-6 and TRBJ2-1; D may be TRBD1 (6 bases). Germline CDR1 is SGHDT and CDR2 is YYEEEE. With 4 bases removed from V and 3 bases from J, the gap between germline ends came to 11 bases. The CDR3 covers 14 residues. This CDR3 is CASSQMDSYNEQFF. The CDR3 DNA follows: TGTGCCAGCAGCCAGATGGACAGCTACAATGAGCAGTTCTTC.

Concerning this clonotype: This clone may be a read error of a much larger clone one base away. The genes are TRBV6-9 and TRBJ1-2; D not certain. Germline V gene data show CDR1 as MNHGY and CDR2 as SVAAGI. The CDR3 loop spans 17 amino acids. V lost 5 bases to trimming and J lost 4 bases, with 23 bases between them. The CDR3 reads CASSQMLPYGKSYGYTF. The CDR3 coding sequence is TGTGCCAGCAGTCAGATGTTGCCTTACGGAAAGTCCTATGGCTACACCTTC.

This clonotype occurred many times. This chain connects TRBV6-6 to TRBJ2-7, with 7 bases that match TRBD1. The CDR3 is made up of 15 amino acids. The germline gives CDR1 MNHNY, CDR2 SVGAGI (reference sequence). The V gene end was trimmed by 6 bases and the J gene end by 6 bases; junction bases not matched to a gene: 14. The CDR3 nucleotides are TGTGCCAGCAGAACCGAAAGACAGGGTCGGTTCGAGCAGTACGTC. Translating it yields CASRTERQGRFEQYV.

Of note for this clonotype: This could be a read error, since a much larger clone is one nucleotide away. The rearrangement uses TRBV6-2 or TRBV6-3 and TRBJ1-2, with D possibly being TRBD1 (5 bases). Germline lookup yields CDR1 MNHEY and CDR2 SVGEGT. The CDR3 runs to 13 residues. V gave up 2 bases and J gave up 9 bases, with 13 bases separating them. The CDR3 region is CASSYGQGSSYTF. Written as DNA, the CDR3 is TGTGCCAGCAGTTACGGCCAGGGCAGTAGCTACACCTTC.

On this clonotype itself: Given a much more abundant clone one base away, this may be a read error. The V and J genes are TRBV11-1 and TRBJ1-1; D ambiguous. The CDR3 runs to 15 residues. With 3 bases removed from V and 1 base from J, the gap between germline ends came to 12 bases. The germline CDR1 and CDR2 sequences are SGHAT and FQDESV (reference sequence). CDR3 in amino acids: CASSFRADRNTEAFF. The CDR3 region has the DNA TGTGCCAGCAGCTTCCGGGCAGACCGGAACACTGAAGCTTTCTTT.

About this clonotype itself: One base away lies a much larger clone, so this may be a sequencing read error. This chain uses TRBV15 with TRBJ2-2; D gene uncertain. Germline values: CDR1 LNHNV, CDR2 YYDKDF (reference sequence). CDR3 length equals 16 residues. Trimming took 1 base from V and 1 from J, leaving 10 bases between them. The CDR3 DNA follows: TGTGCCACCAGCAGAGCCTATAGACAGAACACCGGGGAGCTGTTTTTT. It encodes CATSRAYRQNTGELFF.

The sample holds many counts of this clonotype. The chain carries TRBV25-1 and TRBJ2-6; D might be TRBD2 (5 bases). CDR1 is MGHDK, CDR2 SYGVNS, per germline. CDR3 length equals 16 residues. Between the trimmed V and J ends, which lost 5 bases and 4 bases, there was a span of 15 bases. In nucleotides, the CDR3 is TGTGCCAGCAGTCAATCTTGGGGAGCGGGGGCCAACGTCCTGACTTTC. The encoded protein is CASSQSWGAGANVLTF.

This clonotype showed up many times. The genes are TRBV24-1 and TRBJ1-1; 9 bases are a match to TRBD1. CDR3 size: 13 residues. Losses at the gene ends were 9 bases for V and 1 base for J; bases not matched to a gene: 2. Germline loops: CDR1 KGHDR, CDR2 SFDVKD. The CDR3 loop reads CATRDRANTEAFF. The CDR3 DNA reads TGTGCCACCCGGGACAGGGCGAACACTGAAGCTTTCTTT.

The V and J genes are TRBV6-4 and TRBJ1-1; a weak D match, TRBD1 (6 bases). This CDR3 has 13 amino acids. Per germline, CDR1 MRHNA and CDR2 SNTAGT. V lost 8 bases and J 5 bases, leaving 15 bases between the germline ends. The CDR3 DNA sequence: TGTGCCAGCCAGAGGACAGTAGGGACTGAAGCTTTCTTT. The encoded protein is CASQRTVGTEAFF.

This clonotype was seen at least ten times. The gene calls are TRBV6-6 and TRBJ2-7, with TRBD1 as a possible D gene (7 bases). Looked up from germline, CDR1 is MNHNY and CDR2 is SVGAGI (reference sequence). Between the trimmed V and J ends, which lost 2 bases and 1 base, there was a span of 15 bases. The CDR3 runs to 16 residues. The CDR3 protein is CASSYGGTVDSYEQYF. Written as DNA, the CDR3 is TGTGCCAGCAGTTACGGGGGGACAGTAGATTCCTACGAGCAGTACTTC.